This T cell receptor beta chain is drawn from a study of OX40 agonist ivuxolimab in advanced cancers. Looking at the study overall: The patients' treatment was ivuxolimab, an agonistic anti-OX40 (CD134) antibody.

The count of this clone is one. Its antigen remains unknown. Libraries were prepared by immunoSEQ multiplex PCR; TCRdb keeps only in-frame clonotypes and omits some of them. The table lists around 76,000 clones, 86% of them singletons. Study-wide results and caveats: Averaged across samples, CD8+ T cells carried more expanded clones than CD4+ did. Which antigen the expanded peripheral T cells recognized is unknown.

The sample here was CD4+ or CD8+ T cells sorted from blood, taken in a trial of the OX40 agonist ivuxolimab. The sequence came from an adult with an advanced solid tumor such as melanoma, head and neck, liver or kidney cancer.

The CDR3 protein is CASGLEGGGTYGYTF. CDR3 DNA sequence: TGTGCTAGTGGTTTGGAAGGGGGGGGTACCTATGGCTACACCTTC. This sequence joins TRBV12-5 and TRBJ1-2; D might be TRBD1 (6 bases). The CDR3 spans 15 residues. CDR1 and CDR2 from the germline V gene are LGHNT and FRNRAP. The V end lost 1 base, the J end lost 4 bases, and 13 bases lay between the germline ends.